This T cell receptor beta chain came from a study of beta chain features in type 1 diabetes. Study summary: Patients shared similar age, gender and cell yields with healthy donors. Study-level findings and limits: Whether TCRB rearrangement is influenced by HLA type was left unresolved in this analysis.

Every participating donor gave one draw, a heparinised blood sample averaging approximately 110 mL. Cells sorted by CD45RO/CCR7/CD25/CD127/CD95/CD27 comprised CD4+ naive, central memory, regulatory and stem cell-like memory cells. Trimming removed 4 bases from V and 1 base from J, with 14 bases in between. There are 15 residues in the CDR3. Germline CDR1 and CDR2: SGHRS and YFSETQ. Reverse transcribing all isolated RNA meant expressed TCRB transcripts were sequenced. Sequencing was performed with immunoSEQ multiplex PCR; in TCRdb, only in-frame clones are kept and a portion is missing. This table has 250,000 to 350,000 clones, 12% to 15% appearing once. Many counts were recorded for this clone. Its target is not known.

The receptor was isolated from a young man in good health. The sample taken for sequencing was central memory CD4+ T cells from blood. V is TRBV5-1 and J is TRBJ1-1, with D hard to call. CDR3 nucleotide sequence: TGCGCCAGCAGCCCCCGGGTTGGCACGAACACTGAAGCTTTCTTT. It specifies CASSPRVGTNTEAFF. The complete variable domain, with remaining parts taken from reference TRBV5-1 and TRBJ1-1, reads KAGVTQTPRYLIKTRGQQVTLSCSPISGHRSVSWYQQTPGQGLQFLFEYFSETQRNKGNFPGRFSGRQFSNSRSEMNVSTLELGDSALYLCASSPRVGTNTEAFFGQGTRLTVV.